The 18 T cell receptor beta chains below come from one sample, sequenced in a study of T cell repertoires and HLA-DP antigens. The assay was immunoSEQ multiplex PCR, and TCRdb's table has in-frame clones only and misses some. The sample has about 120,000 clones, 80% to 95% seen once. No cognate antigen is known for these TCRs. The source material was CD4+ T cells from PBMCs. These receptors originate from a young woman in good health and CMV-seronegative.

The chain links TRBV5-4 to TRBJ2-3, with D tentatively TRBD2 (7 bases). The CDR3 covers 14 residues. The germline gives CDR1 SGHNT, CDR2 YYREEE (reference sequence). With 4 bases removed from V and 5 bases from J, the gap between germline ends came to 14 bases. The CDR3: CASSPSGGRDTQYF. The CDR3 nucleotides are TGTGCCAGCAGCCCGTCGGGGGGCAGAGATACGCAGTATTTT.

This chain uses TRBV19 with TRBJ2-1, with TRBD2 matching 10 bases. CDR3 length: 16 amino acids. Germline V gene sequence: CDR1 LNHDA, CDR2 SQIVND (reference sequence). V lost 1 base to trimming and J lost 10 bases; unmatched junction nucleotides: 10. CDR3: CASSIGLAGVMGEQFF. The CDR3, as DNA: TGTGCCAGTAGTATAGGGCTAGCGGGAGTAATGGGAGAGCAGTTCTTC.

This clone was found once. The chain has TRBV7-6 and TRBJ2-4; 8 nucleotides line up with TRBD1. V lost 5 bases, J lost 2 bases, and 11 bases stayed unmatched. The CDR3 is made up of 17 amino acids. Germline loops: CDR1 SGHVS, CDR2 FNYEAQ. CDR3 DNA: TGTGCCAGCAGCGCCCGGGACAGGCCAAGGACCAAAAACATTCAGTACTTC. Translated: CASSARDRPRTKNIQYF.

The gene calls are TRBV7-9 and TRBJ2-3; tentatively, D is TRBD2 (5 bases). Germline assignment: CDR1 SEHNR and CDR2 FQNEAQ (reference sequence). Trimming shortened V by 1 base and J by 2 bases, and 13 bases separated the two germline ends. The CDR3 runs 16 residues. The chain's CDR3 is CASSLGRLAHTDTQYF. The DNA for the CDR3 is TGTGCCAGCAGCTTAGGGCGGCTAGCCCACACAGATACGCAGTATTTT.

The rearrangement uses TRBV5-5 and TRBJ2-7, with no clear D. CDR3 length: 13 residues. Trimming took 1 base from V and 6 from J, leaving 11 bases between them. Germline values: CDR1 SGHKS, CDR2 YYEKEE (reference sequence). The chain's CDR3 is CASSLFSAREQYF. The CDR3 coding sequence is TGTGCCAGCAGCTTGTTCTCAGCTCGCGAGCAGTACTTC.

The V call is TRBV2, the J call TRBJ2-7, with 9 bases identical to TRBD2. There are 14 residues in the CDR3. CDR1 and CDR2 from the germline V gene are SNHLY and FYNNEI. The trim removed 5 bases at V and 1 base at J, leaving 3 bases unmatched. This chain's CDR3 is CASSKTSGSYEQYF. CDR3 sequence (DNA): TGTGCCAGCAGTAAGACTAGCGGTTCCTACGAGCAGTACTTC.

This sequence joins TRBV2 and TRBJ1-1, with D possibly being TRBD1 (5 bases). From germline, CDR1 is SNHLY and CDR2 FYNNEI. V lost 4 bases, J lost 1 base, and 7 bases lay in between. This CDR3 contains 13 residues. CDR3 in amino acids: CASSGQTNTEAFF. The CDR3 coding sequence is TGTGCCAGCAGTGGACAGACGAACACTGAAGCTTTCTTT.

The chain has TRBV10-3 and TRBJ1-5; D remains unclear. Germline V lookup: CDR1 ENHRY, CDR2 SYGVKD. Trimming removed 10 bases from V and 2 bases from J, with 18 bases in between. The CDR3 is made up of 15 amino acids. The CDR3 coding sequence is TGTGCCACCCAGGAGACGCCGTTTGGCAATCAGCCCCAGCATTTT. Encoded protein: CATQETPFGNQPQHF.

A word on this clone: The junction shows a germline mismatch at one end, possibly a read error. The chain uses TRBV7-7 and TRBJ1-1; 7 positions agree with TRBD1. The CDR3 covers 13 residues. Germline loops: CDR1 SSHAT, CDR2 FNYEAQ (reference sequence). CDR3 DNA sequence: TGTGCTAGCAGCCCAAGGACAGGTACTGAAGCTTTCTTT. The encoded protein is CASSPRTGTEAFF.

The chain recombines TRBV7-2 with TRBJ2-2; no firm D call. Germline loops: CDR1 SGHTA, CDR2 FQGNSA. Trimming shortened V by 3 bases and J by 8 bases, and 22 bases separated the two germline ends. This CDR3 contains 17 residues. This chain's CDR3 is CASSFAPWSPMGGELFF. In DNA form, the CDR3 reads TGTGCCAGCAGCTTCGCCCCTTGGTCCCCGATGGGTGGGGAGCTGTTTTTT.

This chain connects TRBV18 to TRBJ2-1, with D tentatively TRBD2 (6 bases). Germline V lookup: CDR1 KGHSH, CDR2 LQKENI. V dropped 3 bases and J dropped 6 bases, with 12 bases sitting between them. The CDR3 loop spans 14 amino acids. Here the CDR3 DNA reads TGTGCCAGCTCACCCGCTCGGGGAGGCAATGAGCAGTTCTTC. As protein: CASSPARGGNEQFF.

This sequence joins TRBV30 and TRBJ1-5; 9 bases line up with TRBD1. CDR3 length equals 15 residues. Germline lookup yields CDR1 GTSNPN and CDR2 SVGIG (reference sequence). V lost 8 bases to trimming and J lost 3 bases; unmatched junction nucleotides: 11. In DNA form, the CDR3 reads TGTGCCGGCGGACAGGGGCATGCCTACAATCAGCCCCAGCATTTT. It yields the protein CAGGQGHAYNQPQHF.

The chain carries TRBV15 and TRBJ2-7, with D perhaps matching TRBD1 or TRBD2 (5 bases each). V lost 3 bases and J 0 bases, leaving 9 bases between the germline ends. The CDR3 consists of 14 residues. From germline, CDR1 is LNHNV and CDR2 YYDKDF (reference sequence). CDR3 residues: CATSRTGTSYEQYV. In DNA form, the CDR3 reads TGTGCCACCAGCAGGACCGGGACCTCCTACGAGCAGTACGTC.

The CDR3 loop reads CASSRSGRISTDTQYF. The CDR3 DNA follows: TGTGCCAGCAGCCGTAGCGGGAGGATAAGCACAGATACGCAGTATTTT. The chain combines TRBV7-2 with TRBJ2-3; 10 nucleotides agree with TRBD2. From germline, CDR1 is SGHTA and CDR2 FQGNSA. V lost 5 bases and J lost 0; bases outside the gene matches: 5. This CDR3 comprises 16 residues. The full variable domain, its missing parts supplied by reference TRBV7-2 and TRBJ2-3, is GAGVSQSPSNKVTEKGKDVELRCDPISGHTALYWYRQSLGQGLEFLIYFQGNSAPDKSGLPSDRFSAERTGGSVSTLTIQRTQQEDSAVYLCASSRSGRISTDTQYFGPGTRLTVL.

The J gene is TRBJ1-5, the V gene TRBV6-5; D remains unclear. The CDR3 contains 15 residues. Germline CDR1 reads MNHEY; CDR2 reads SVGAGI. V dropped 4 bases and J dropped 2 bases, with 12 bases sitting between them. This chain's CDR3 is CASSSGLSGNQPQHF. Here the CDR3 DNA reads TGTGCCAGCAGTTCGGGCCTTTCTGGCAATCAGCCCCAGCATTTT.

CDR3 nucleotide sequence: TGTGCCAGCTCACCACCGGGCGGGAGTTACAACAATGAGCAGTTCTTC. Residues: CASSPPGGSYNNEQFF. The rearrangement joins TRBV18 to TRBJ2-1; 7 nucleotides line up with TRBD2. V lost 0 bases and J lost 5; bases outside the gene matches: 7. The CDR3 spans 16 residues. Germline V gene sequence: CDR1 KGHSH, CDR2 LQKENI.

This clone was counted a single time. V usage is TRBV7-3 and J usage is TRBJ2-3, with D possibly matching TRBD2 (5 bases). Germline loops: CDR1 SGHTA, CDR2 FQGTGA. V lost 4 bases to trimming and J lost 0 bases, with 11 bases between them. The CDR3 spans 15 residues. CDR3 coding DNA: TGTGCCAGCAGCTCCCAAGGACTCAGCACAGATACGCAGTATTTT. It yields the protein CASSSQGLSTDTQYF.

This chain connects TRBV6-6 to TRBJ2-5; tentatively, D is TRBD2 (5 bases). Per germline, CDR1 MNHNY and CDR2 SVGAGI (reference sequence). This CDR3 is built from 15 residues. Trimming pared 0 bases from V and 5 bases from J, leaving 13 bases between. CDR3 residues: CASSYSPGLGETQYF. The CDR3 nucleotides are TGTGCCAGCAGTTACTCTCCGGGATTGGGGGAGACCCAGTACTTC.